Reported below is one T cell receptor (beta chain). This sample was included in a study of T cell clones after liver transplantation. The CDR3 extends over 16 amino acids. Deletions cut 5 bases from V and 1 base from J, with 14 bases between. CDR1 and CDR2 from the germline V gene are ENHRY and SYGVKD. Produced via immunoSEQ multiplex PCR; TCRdb's table is partial and in-frame only. The sample consists of 70,000 or so clones, about 91% of them appearing once. Sequencing used CD4+ T cells from blood, obtained less than 28 months after liver transplant. This sequence originates from a human patient who received a liver transplant. A subset of T cells may come from the graft donor. The chain uses TRBV10-3 and TRBJ2-2; perhaps TRBD2 as D (5 bases). CDR3 DNA sequence: TGTGCCATCAGTTCCGAGGGAGCTATGAACACCGGGGAGCTGTTTTTT. This codes for CAISSEGAMNTGELFF.